This T cell receptor (beta chain) is drawn from a study of Tregs in tolerant kidney transplant recipients. Study conclusions and caveats: Nucleotide sequences could not be compared across some patients' samples due to primer changes. Findings come from small patient numbers and require larger validation.

Recipient PBMCs carried a CFSE label and met irradiated graft donor PBMCs for over five days before FACS sorting. Comments on this clone: Its antigen remains unidentified.

V shed 4 bases and J 2 bases; nucleotides not matched to a gene: 8. The CDR3 length is 16 residues. Looked up from germline, CDR1 is SGHNT and CDR2 is YENEEA. Using immunoSEQ multiplex PCR, the repertoire was profiled, and TCRdb retains in-frame clones only, with some absent. The sample contains approximately 9,100 clones, approximately 35% of which appear only once. This receptor was obtained from a human patient who received a combined kidney and bone marrow transplant. The V gene is TRBV11-3, the J gene TRBJ1-2, with 9 bases identical to TRBD1. The starting material was CD8+ T cells from blood cultured with allogeneic cells, obtained before the transplant. CDR3 sequence: CASSSFRDRDNYGYTF. CDR3 sequence (DNA): TGTGCCAGCAGCTCCTTTAGGGACAGGGACAACTATGGCTACACCTTC.